These 29 T cell receptor beta chains share one sample of origin, sequenced in a study of vaccination effects on CD4 cells after COVID-19. Sequenced by immunoSEQ multiplex PCR; TCRdb stores in-frame clones only, minus some. This table holds 40,000 to 55,000 clones, 70% to 75% found once. The antigens for these receptors are not known. Cells that had been cultured for approximately ten days were the source of isolated CD4+ T cells. Sequencing was performed on CD4+ T cells from PBMCs cultured without peptide, taken before COVID-19 vaccination. All receptors come from a human donor who had a prior SARS-CoV-2 infection.

This clone was picked up a small number of times. This chain connects TRBV2 to TRBJ1-6; tentatively, D is TRBD1 (6 bases). The CDR3 extends over 14 amino acids. Germline V gene data show CDR1 as SNHLY and CDR2 as FYNNEI. Trimming removed 6 bases at V and 10 bases at J, with 16 bases between. In nucleotides, the CDR3 is TGTGCCAGCAGAGACAGGACTGGGAGCTCACCCCTCCACTTT. As protein: CASRDRTGSSPLHF.

This clone was seen a single time. The chain uses TRBV6-1 and TRBJ1-3; 8 bases are shared with TRBD1. Per germline, CDR1 MNHNS and CDR2 SASEGT. The CDR3 contains 15 residues. With 2 bases clipped from V and 0 bases from J, the junction kept 0 bases outside the gene matches. The CDR3 DNA sequence: TGTGCCAGCAGTGAAACAGGGGGCTCTGGAAACACCATATATTTT. Translation gives CASSETGGSGNTIYF.

The rearrangement uses TRBV7-9 and TRBJ2-3; D is undetermined. Germline CDR1 reads SEHNR; CDR2 reads FQNEAQ (reference sequence). Trimming removed 3 bases from V and 4 bases from J, with 2 bases in between. The CDR3 runs to 11 residues. The CDR3 sequence: CASSFSDTQYF. DNA for the CDR3: TGTGCCAGCAGCTTCTCAGATACGCAGTATTTT.

V is TRBV19 and J is TRBJ2-1; the match to TRBD2 covers 11 bases. The CDR3 has 16 residues. V gave up 4 bases and J gave up 7 bases; unmatched junction bases: 9. Germline V gene sequence: CDR1 LNHDA, CDR2 SQIVND (reference sequence). CDR3 sequence: CASSTRLAGSLNEQFF. As DNA, the CDR3 is TGTGCCAGTAGTACTCGACTAGCGGGATCTCTGAATGAGCAGTTCTTC. Full variable domain (rest looked up from reference TRBV19 and TRBJ2-1): DGGITQSPKYLFRKEGQNVTLSCEQNLNHDAMYWYRQDPGQGLRLIYYSQIVNDFQKGDIAEGYSVSREKKESFPLTVTSAQKNPTAFYLCASSTRLAGSLNEQFFGPGTRLTVL.

This chain joins TRBV7-2 and TRBJ2-5; 9 bases are shared with TRBD1. V lost 6 bases and J lost 5; bases outside the gene matches: 10. This CDR3 spans 15 amino acids. From germline, CDR1 is SGHTA and CDR2 FQGNSA. The CDR3 nucleotides are TGTGCCAGCAGAGGGGGACAGGGCGCTTGGGAGACCCAGTACTTC. It encodes CASRGGQGAWETQYF.

The chain joins TRBV28 to TRBJ2-3; 9 nucleotides agree with TRBD1. This CDR3 is 15 amino acids long. J gave up 4 bases and V 3 bases, and 5 bases lay outside the gene matches. The germline V gene has CDR1 MDHEN and CDR2 SYDVKM. The DNA of the CDR3 is TGTGCCAGCAGTTTCCCGGACAGGGGTGCAGATACGCAGTATTTT. Translating it yields CASSFPDRGADTQYF. The complete variable domain, with remaining parts taken from reference TRBV28 and TRBJ2-3, reads DVKVTQSSRYLVKRTGEKVFLECVQDMDHENMFWYRQDPGLGLRLIYFSYDVKMKEKGDIPEGYSVSREKKERFSLILESASTNQTSMYLCASSFPDRGADTQYFGPGTRLTVL.

The rearrangement joins TRBV6-1 to TRBJ1-1; maybe TRBD1 (5 bases). Looked up from germline, CDR1 is MNHNS and CDR2 is SASEGT. Trimming took 8 bases from V and 13 from J, leaving 20 bases between them. This CDR3 has 12 residues. CDR3 coding DNA: TGTGCCAGCGAAGGGGCAAAGGGAAAATTTTTCTTT. Its protein is CASEGAKGKFFF.

The gene calls are TRBV11-3 and TRBJ2-1; TRBD2 agrees at 8 bases. V trimming: 0 bases; J trimming: 7 bases; junction bases outside the gene matches: 11. The V gene's germline CDR1 is SGHNT and CDR2 YENEEA. The CDR3 is 17 amino acids. The CDR3 sequence: CASSLERSGGGSNEQFF. The DNA for the CDR3 is TGTGCCAGCAGCTTAGAGAGGTCAGGCGGGGGGTCAAATGAGCAGTTCTTC. Combining the CDR3 with reference TRBV11-3 and TRBJ2-1 gives the whole variable domain EAGVVQSPRYKIIEKKQPVAFWCNPISGHNTLYWYLQNLGQGPELLIRYENEEAVDDSQLPKDRFSAERLKGVDSTLKIQPAELGDSAVYLCASSLERSGGGSNEQFFGPGTRLTVL.

The V call is TRBV10-3, the J call TRBJ2-3, with 7 nucleotides matching TRBD2. The CDR3 is made up of 15 amino acids. V dropped 4 bases and J dropped 2; count of bases not matched to a gene: 6. Per the germline V gene, CDR1 is ENHRY and CDR2 is SYGVKD. The CDR3 bases are TGTGCCATCAGTGCGGGGCGGGAGAACACAGATACGCAGTATTTT. This codes for CAISAGRENTDTQYF.

This clone occurred a few times. The chain has TRBV3-1 (or the pseudogene TRBV3-2) and TRBJ2-7; TRBD1 or TRBD2 may be the D gene (5 bases each). V gave up 0 bases and J gave up 5 bases, with 11 bases separating them. The V gene's germline CDR1 is LGHDT and CDR2 YNNKEL (reference sequence). This CDR3 has 14 amino acids. As DNA, the CDR3 is TGTGCCAGCAGCCAAGATGACGGGGCTAACGAGCAGTACTTC. This encodes CASSQDDGANEQYF.

This clone was seen just once. For the CDR3, the DNA is TGTGCCAGCAGTGGACCGGGACAGGGGTATGGCTACACCTTC. This gives the protein CASSGPGQGYGYTF. The chain employs TRBV2 and TRBJ1-2; the match to TRBD1 covers 10 bases. CDR1 SNHLY and CDR2 FYNNEI come from the germline V gene. The CDR3 consists of 14 residues. Trimming took 4 bases from V and 5 from J; bases not matched to a gene: 4.

This clone occurred a few times. The chain carries TRBV5-4 and TRBJ2-3; D call uncertain. Germline V gene data show CDR1 as SGHNT and CDR2 as YYREEE (reference sequence). This CDR3 is built from 14 residues. Trimming stripped 4 bases from V and 1 base from J, with 10 bases between. The CDR3 region has the DNA TGTGCCAGCAGCGATAGAGCTGGCACAGATACGCAGTATTTT. It specifies CASSDRAGTDTQYF.

The CDR3 DNA follows: TGTGCCTGGAGTGTAGGACTAGCGGGTTCCCCGGATGAGCAGTTCTTC. It encodes CAWSVGLAGSPDEQFF. The rearrangement joins TRBV30 to TRBJ2-1, with 11 bases fitting TRBD2. Germline V gene sequence: CDR1 GTSNPN, CDR2 SVGIG (reference sequence). The CDR3 extends over 16 amino acids. Unmatched junction bases numbered 9, after V lost 0 bases and J lost 8 bases.

The chain carries TRBV5-4 and TRBJ1-6; TRBD1 is a possible D gene (6 bases). CDR3 length: 15 residues. CDR1 and CDR2 from the germline V gene are SGHNT and YYREEE (reference sequence). Trimming removed 4 bases at V and 10 bases at J, with 18 bases between. In nucleotides, the CDR3 is TGTGCCAGCAGCGGCTCCGGGACAAAGGTGTCACCCCTCCACTTT. Its protein is CASSGSGTKVSPLHF.

This clone rates as medium-sized. CDR3: CSASSLVNTGELFF. The CDR3 region has the DNA TGCAGTGCTAGTAGTCTTGTGAACACCGGGGAGCTGTTTTTT. J is TRBJ2-2 and V is TRBV20-1, with D uncertain. The V gene lost 3 bases and the J gene lost 1 base, with 9 bases spanning the gap. The CDR3 spans 14 residues. Germline CDR1 and CDR2: DFQATT and SNEGSKA (reference sequence).

This chain uses TRBV12-3 or TRBV12-4 with TRBJ2-1; D not resolved. The length of the CDR3 is 13 residues. The ends were cut back, 2 bases at V and 6 bases at J, with 8 bases in the middle. The CDR3 spells CASSLMRLNEQFF. Here the CDR3 DNA reads TGTGCCAGCAGTTTAATGAGACTCAATGAGCAGTTCTTC.

This chain links TRBV6-5 with TRBJ2-3; D gene ambiguous. V gave up 6 bases and J gave up 3 bases, with 10 bases separating them. CDR3 length equals 13 residues. Per the germline V gene, CDR1 is MNHEY and CDR2 is SVGAGI. The CDR3 region has the DNA TGTGCCAGCAGCGTCGTGCAGACAGATACGCAGTATTTT. Translating gives CASSVVQTDTQYF.

The chain couples TRBV6-2 or TRBV6-3 to TRBJ1-5; D is unclear. The CDR3 has 14 residues. Germline assignment: CDR1 MNHEY and CDR2 SVGEGT. V lost 5 bases to trimming and J lost 3 bases, with 11 bases between them. The CDR3 sequence is CASSPASYNQPQHF. CDR3 sequence (DNA): TGTGCCAGCAGTCCCGCCAGTTACAATCAGCCCCAGCATTTT.

V is TRBV19 and J is TRBJ2-5; D gene unclear. The CDR3 loop spans 11 amino acids. Germline CDR1 reads LNHDA; CDR2 reads SQIVND (reference sequence). Trimming stripped 7 bases from V and 1 base from J, with 4 bases between. The CDR3 spells CASNPQETQYF. DNA for the CDR3: TGTGCCAGTAATCCCCAAGAGACCCAGTACTTC.

In this sample, this clone turned up a few times. The J gene is TRBJ1-4, the V gene TRBV4-1, with no clear D. Germline V gene data show CDR1 as MGHRA and CDR2 as YSYEKL. Trimming removed 3 bases from V and 7 bases from J, with 15 bases in between. This CDR3 is 15 amino acids long. The CDR3 is CASSHPTPPVEKLFF. Written as DNA, the CDR3 is TGCGCCAGCAGCCACCCGACACCGCCGGTTGAAAAACTGTTTTTT.

The V call is TRBV6-6, the J call TRBJ2-1; 11 bases are a match to TRBD2. This CDR3 contains 14 residues. The germline CDR1 and CDR2 sequences are MNHNY and SVGAGI (reference sequence). With 6 bases clipped from V and 8 bases from J, the junction kept 6 bases outside the gene matches. In DNA, the CDR3 is TGTGCCAGCAGCTTAGCGGGAGGGGCCCATGAGCAGTTCTTC. Translated, it gives CASSLAGGAHEQFF.

This clone came up many times. This chain links TRBV3-1 (or the pseudogene TRBV3-2) with TRBJ2-7, with 11 bases lining up with TRBD2. Unmatched junction bases numbered 5, after V lost 1 base and J lost 6 bases. Germline V gene lookup returns CDR1 LGHDT and CDR2 YNNKEL (reference sequence). The CDR3 covers 15 residues. CDR3 nucleotide sequence: TGTGCCAGCAGCCAAGTCCACCTAGCGGGAGGCGAGCAGTACTTC. As protein: CASSQVHLAGGEQYF.

The rearrangement links TRBV5-1 to TRBJ1-4; TRBD1 is a possible D gene (5 bases). The CDR3 contains 16 residues. Germline V gives CDR1 SGHRS, CDR2 YFSETQ. The V and J ends lost 7 bases and 0 bases respectively, with 16 bases between them. In DNA, the CDR3 is TGCGCCAGCTCCCTATCGGGCAGGGCAACTAATGAAAAACTGTTTTTT. Encoded protein: CASSLSGRATNEKLFF.

V is TRBV5-1 and J is TRBJ2-2; the D gene is possibly TRBD2 (6 bases). Germline CDR1 reads SGHRS; CDR2 reads YFSETQ. V lost 1 base to trimming and J lost 6 bases, with 13 bases between them. The CDR3 contains 15 residues. CDR3 nucleotide sequence: TGCGCCAGCAGCTTGTCGACTAGTAAGGCCGGGGAGCTGTTTTTT. Protein: CASSLSTSKAGELFF.

The chain is built from TRBV7-8 and TRBJ2-1; 10 nucleotides line up with TRBD2. After removal of 1 base from V and 5 bases from J, the junction contained 8 bases not matched to a gene. Germline V lookup: CDR1 SGHVS, CDR2 FQNEAQ. The CDR3 has 17 amino acids. CDR3: CASSLGLAGGPHNEQFF. DNA for the CDR3: TGTGCCAGCAGCTTAGGATTAGCGGGAGGCCCACACAATGAGCAGTTCTTC.

V is TRBV30 and J is TRBJ1-2; 7 nucleotides align to TRBD1. The CDR3 covers 14 residues. Germline CDR1 and CDR2: GTSNPN and SVGIG (reference sequence). The V gene end was trimmed by 3 bases and the J gene end by 8 bases; junction bases not matched to a gene: 12. CDR3 residues: CAWSRDSERNGYTF. The CDR3 nucleotides read TGTGCCTGGAGCCGGGACAGTGAAAGGAACGGCTACACCTTC.

This clone was counted between two and nine times. In DNA form, the CDR3 reads TGTGCCACCAGCAGAGGCCAGGGGCGGACCTACGAGCAGTACTTC. Translating gives CATSRGQGRTYEQYF. The chain carries TRBV15 and TRBJ2-7, with D possibly matching TRBD1 (6 bases). The CDR3 spans 15 residues. The germline V and J ends were trimmed by 1 base and 2 bases, with 12 bases remaining between them. Germline values: CDR1 LNHNV, CDR2 YYDKDF (reference sequence).

The CDR3 DNA sequence: TGTGCCACCAGTAAACAAGAGACCCAGTACTTC. It yields the protein CATSKQETQYF. This chain joins TRBV24-1 and TRBJ2-5; D is ambiguous. CDR3 length: 11 amino acids. The germline V gene encodes CDR1 KGHDR and CDR2 SFDVKD. V was clipped by 6 bases and J by 2 bases, with 3 bases between them.

The V and J genes are TRBV11-2 and TRBJ2-5; no reliable D call. Germline values: CDR1 SGHAT, CDR2 FQNNGV. The CDR3 length is 12 residues. Trimming pared 5 bases from V and 5 bases from J, leaving 9 bases between. CDR3: CASSAQSETQYF. CDR3 DNA: TGTGCCAGCAGCGCTCAATCGGAGACCCAGTACTTC.